A single sample gave rise to the 31 T cell receptor beta chains below, sequenced in a study of CD8 T cells in Susac syndrome. The RNA input was roughly 0.45 to 1 ug, and it was reverse transcribed with random hexamers. TCRdb ran MiXCR on the immunoSEQ multiplex PCR reads and lists one entry per CDR3 protein. Of 90,000 to 150,000 distinct CDR3 sequences in the sample, around 90% were seen once. Input material: CD4+ T cells from PBMCs. All receptors derive from a human donor in good health.

The rearrangement links TRBV9 to TRBJ2-3; 12 bases are shared with TRBD2. Germline CDR1 SGDLS, CDR2 YYNGEE. Trimming at V came to 3 bases and at J to 2 bases, leaving 10 bases not matched to a gene. CDR3 length: 18 amino acids. The CDR3 sequence: CASSGTLTSGRVTDTQYF. CDR3 DNA: TGTGCCAGCAGCGGGACCCTGACTAGCGGGAGAGTCACAGATACGCAGTATTTT.

The chain has TRBV6-2 or TRBV6-3 and TRBJ2-5; tentatively, D is TRBD2 (6 bases). Germline-derived CDR1 and CDR2 are MNHEY and SVGEGT. V lost 4 bases, J lost 5 bases, and 20 bases lay in between. CDR3 length equals 16 residues. This chain's CDR3 is CASSFVPGVRSETQYF. In DNA form, the CDR3 reads TGTGCCAGCAGTTTCGTTCCGGGAGTTCGAAGTGAGACCCAGTACTTC.

The chain carries TRBV20-1 and TRBJ1-1, with 8 positions matching TRBD1. Looked up from germline, CDR1 is DFQATT and CDR2 is SNEGSKA (reference sequence). This CDR3 contains 12 residues. Trimming cost V 6 bases and J 10 bases; bases outside gene matches: 10. The CDR3 DNA sequence: TGCAGTGCCTTAGAAGACGACAGGGGAGCTTTCTTT. It codes for CSALEDDRGAFF.

The J gene is TRBJ1-3, the V gene TRBV23-1, with 8 bases fitting TRBD1. TRBV23-1 is reported as an ORF; its role is uncertain. The CDR3 totals 17 residues. The V and J ends lost 2 bases and 8 bases, in that order; junction bases with no gene match: 14. The CDR3 nucleotides read TGCGCCAGCAGTCAACACGTGGGACAGGCTTTTTTGGACACCATATATTTT. This codes for CASSQHVGQAFLDTIYF.

The J gene is TRBJ1-1, the V gene TRBV20-1, with D maybe TRBD1 (6 bases). From germline, CDR1 is DFQATT and CDR2 SNEGSKA (reference sequence). Trimming left V 3 bases short and J 4 bases short, with 18 bases between. This CDR3 has 15 residues. The DNA for the CDR3 is TGCAGTGCTAGGCCCTCTCAGGGGCTCGGCACTGAAGCTTTCTTT. This sequence encodes CSARPSQGLGTEAFF.

This clonotype appeared once. J is TRBJ1-4 and V is TRBV7-8, with 9 positions matching TRBD1. The CDR3 is made up of 15 amino acids. Trimming cost V 11 bases and J 10 bases; bases outside gene matches: 17. CDR1 and CDR2 from the germline V gene are SGHVS and FQNEAQ. In DNA form, the CDR3 reads TGTGCCGCCAGACAGGGGGATTGGGGAGAAGGAAAACTGTTTTTT. Translating gives CAARQGDWGEGKLFF.

CDR3 amino acids: CASSLEIRMNTEAFF. DNA for the CDR3: TGTGCCAGCAGCCTGGAAATAAGGATGAACACTGAAGCTTTCTTT. The chain is built from TRBV5-6 and TRBJ1-1; D call uncertain. This CDR3 comprises 15 residues. The ends were cut back, 4 bases at V and 0 bases at J, with 13 bases in the middle. Per germline, CDR1 SGHDT and CDR2 YYEEEE.

The chain links TRBV27 to TRBJ2-3; D unclear. Germline-derived CDR1 and CDR2 are MNHEY and SMNVEV (reference sequence). V lost 5 bases and J 6 bases, leaving 12 bases between the germline ends. CDR3 length: 13 residues. The CDR3 spells CASSAIAADTQYF. The CDR3 DNA sequence: TGTGCCAGCAGTGCGATCGCCGCCGATACGCAGTATTTT.

The rearrangement joins TRBV9 to TRBJ1-1; D possibly corresponds to TRBD1 (5 bases). Germline CDR1 is SGDLS and CDR2 is YYNGEE. This CDR3 spans 14 amino acids. With 3 bases removed from V and 4 bases from J, the gap between germline ends came to 13 bases. CDR3 amino acids: CASSARSGSTEAFF. The CDR3 region has the DNA TGTGCCAGCAGCGCGAGGTCAGGGAGCACTGAAGCTTTCTTT.

The chain has TRBV6-1 and TRBJ1-1; 7 bases line up with TRBD1. From germline, CDR1 is MNHNS and CDR2 SASEGT. This CDR3 is 15 amino acids long. V shed 6 bases and J 0 bases; nucleotides not matched to a gene: 7. The CDR3 loop is CASRLDRAMNTEAFF. The CDR3 DNA reads TGTGCCAGCAGGCTCGACAGGGCGATGAACACTGAAGCTTTCTTT.

V usage is TRBV7-9 and J usage is TRBJ2-7, with D perhaps given as TRBD1 or TRBD2 (7 bases each). V was cut by 5 bases and J by 2 bases, with 13 bases left in between. Germline CDR1 reads SEHNR; CDR2 reads FQNEAQ (reference sequence). The CDR3 spans 14 residues. CDR3 residues: CASSRQGGTYEQYF. CDR3 in DNA: TGTGCCAGCAGCCGACAGGGAGGGACCTACGAGCAGTACTTC.

CDR3 sequence reads: CASSLSTANTEAFF. The CDR3, as DNA: TGCGCCAGCAGCTTGTCGACAGCAAACACTGAAGCTTTCTTT. The V gene is TRBV5-1, the J gene TRBJ1-1; D might be TRBD1 (5 bases). This CDR3 comprises 14 residues. V was pared by 1 base and J by 2 bases, with 9 bases between. In germline, CDR1 is SGHRS, CDR2 YFSETQ.

The V call is TRBV20-1, the J call TRBJ2-3; the D gene is possibly TRBD1 (5 bases). The length of the CDR3 is 14 residues. Trimming shortened V by 0 bases and J by 1 base, and 8 bases separated the two germline ends. The germline V gene encodes CDR1 DFQATT and CDR2 SNEGSKA (reference sequence). The CDR3 spells CSARDRERTDTQYF. CDR3 DNA sequence: TGCAGTGCTAGAGACAGGGAACGCACAGATACGCAGTATTTT.

The rearrangement links TRBV19 to TRBJ1-4; D is ambiguous. Trimming pared 10 bases from V and 8 bases from J, leaving 26 bases between. Germline V gives CDR1 LNHDA, CDR2 SQIVND (reference sequence). The CDR3 is 16 residues long. The CDR3 bases are TGTGCCACCACAAACGACCCGCGGACGAGTTACGAAAAACTGTTTTTT. It codes for CATTNDPRTSYEKLFF.

The chain links TRBV4-3 to TRBJ2-7; D unclear. CDR3 length equals 15 residues. V was shortened by 0 bases and J by 1 base, with 10 bases between the two germline ends. Germline V lookup: CDR1 LGHNA, CDR2 YSLEER. The DNA for the CDR3 is TGCGCCAGCAGCCAAGACGCCGCGGAGTCCTACGAGCAGTACTTC. It specifies CASSQDAAESYEQYF.

V gene TRBV3-1 combines with J gene TRBJ2-7, with TRBD1 matching 7 bases. From germline, CDR1 is LGHDT and CDR2 YNNKEL (reference sequence). The CDR3 has 14 residues. V shed 3 bases, J shed 2 bases, and the junction held 4 bases outside the gene matches. CDR3 amino acids: CASSQGQPTYEQYF. CDR3 nucleotides: TGTGCCAGCAGCCAGGGACAGCCGACCTACGAGCAGTACTTC.

CDR3 sequence (DNA): TGTGCCATCAGGGGGACTAGCGGACCGGGGAATGAGCAGTTCTTC. Amino acid sequence: CAIRGTSGPGNEQFF. This rearrangement joins TRBV10-3 to TRBJ2-1; TRBD2 matches at 11 bases. V was clipped by 6 bases and J by 7 bases; unmatched bases: 8. The germline gives CDR1 ENHRY, CDR2 SYGVKD. The CDR3 sequence is 15 residues long.

The V gene is TRBV2, the J gene TRBJ2-7; D may be TRBD2 (5 bases). Between the trimmed V and J ends, which lost 4 bases and 3 bases, there was a span of 13 bases. Germline V gene lookup returns CDR1 SNHLY and CDR2 FYNNEI. The CDR3 contains 14 residues. The CDR3 nucleotides are TGTGCCAGCAGTGCCGCGGAACGGGGCTACGAGCAGTACTTC. It yields the protein CASSAAERGYEQYF. The full variable domain, completed using reference TRBV2 and TRBJ2-7, is EPEVTQTPSHQVTQMGQEVILRCVPISNHLYFYWYRQILGQKVEFLVSFYNNEISEKSEIFDDQFSVERPDGSNFTLKIRSTKLEDSAMYFCASSAAERGYEQYFGPGTRLTVT.

J is TRBJ1-3 and V is TRBV19; D is perhaps TRBD1 (5 bases). Germline CDR1 reads LNHDA; CDR2 reads SQIVND (reference sequence). The CDR3 is 13 amino acids. The V and J ends lost 7 bases and 6 bases respectively, with 13 bases between them. CDR3 coding DNA: TGTGCCAGTAATGGGCAGGGTGAAAACACCATATATTTT. This encodes CASNGQGENTIYF. Combining the CDR3 with reference TRBV19 and TRBJ1-3 gives the whole variable domain DGGITQSPKYLFRKEGQNVTLSCEQNLNHDAMYWYRQDPGQGLRLIYYSQIVNDFQKGDIAEGYSVSREKKESFPLTVTSAQKNPTAFYLCASNGQGENTIYFGEGSWLTVV.

The genes are TRBV6-5 and TRBJ2-1, with 11 bases identical to TRBD2. The CDR3 is 15 residues long. Germline trimming cut 5 bases from V and 4 bases from J; bases unmatched to any gene: 4. In germline, CDR1 is MNHEY, CDR2 SVGAGI. The CDR3 nucleotides are TGTGCCAGCAGTCGGACTAGCGGGCCGTACAATGAGCAGTTCTTC. This gives the protein CASSRTSGPYNEQFF.

The chain recombines TRBV25-1 with TRBJ2-7; 11 nucleotides agree with TRBD2. Germline assignment: CDR1 MGHDK and CDR2 SYGVNS. The CDR3 has 14 amino acids. The V segment lost 7 bases and the J segment 2 bases; nucleotides outside the gene matches: 4. CDR3 region: CASNLAGGPYEQYF. CDR3 coding DNA: TGTGCCAGCAATTTAGCGGGAGGGCCCTACGAGCAGTACTTC.

The chain couples TRBV7-9 to TRBJ2-1, with 10 bases that match TRBD2. Germline V gives CDR1 SEHNR, CDR2 FQNEAQ (reference sequence). V lost 3 bases, J lost 2 bases, and 7 bases stayed unmatched. This CDR3 comprises 17 residues. The CDR3 sequence is CASSFAAGGPTYNEQFF. As DNA, the CDR3 is TGTGCCAGCAGCTTCGCAGCGGGAGGGCCCACCTACAATGAGCAGTTCTTC.

The genes are TRBV29-1 and TRBJ2-1; D is ambiguous. The V end lost 1 base, the J end lost 4 bases, and 17 bases lay between the germline ends. The CDR3 covers 16 residues. Germline V gene lookup returns CDR1 SQVTM and CDR2 ANQGSEA. The CDR3 spells CSVEGGGPTEYNEQFF. The CDR3 coding sequence is TGCAGCGTTGAAGGCGGCGGACCCACGGAATACAATGAGCAGTTCTTC.

The V gene is TRBV7-2, the J gene TRBJ2-2; D unresolved. This CDR3 has 11 residues. Germline V gives CDR1 SGHTA, CDR2 FQGNSA. Trimming stripped 8 bases from V and 6 bases from J, with 7 bases between. This CDR3 is CASGQAGELFF. The CDR3 DNA reads as TGTGCCAGCGGGCAAGCCGGGGAGCTGTTTTTT.

The table lists this clonotype with a count of one. J is TRBJ2-5 and V is TRBV20-1, with D uncertain. With 6 bases removed from V and 2 bases from J, the gap between germline ends came to 7 bases. This CDR3 contains 11 residues. Germline values: CDR1 DFQATT, CDR2 SNEGSKA (reference sequence). CDR3 sequence (DNA): TGCAGTGCAACCTCGCAAGAGACCCAGTACTTC. This encodes CSATSQETQYF.

The chain joins TRBV11-2 to TRBJ1-1; tentative D call: TRBD1 (5 bases). Trimming stripped 3 bases from V and 0 bases from J, with 8 bases between. The germline V gene has CDR1 SGHAT and CDR2 FQNNGV. CDR3 length: 14 amino acids. The CDR3 loop is CASSFTGMNTEAFF. In DNA form, the CDR3 reads TGTGCCAGCAGCTTCACAGGCATGAACACTGAAGCTTTCTTT.

The chain employs TRBV5-4 and TRBJ2-1; 9 bases are shared with TRBD2. CDR3 length: 15 residues. J gave up 7 bases and V 3 bases, and 8 bases lay outside the gene matches. Germline CDR1 is SGHNT and CDR2 is YYREEE (reference sequence). The CDR3 region is CASSYSGRGKNEQFF. Written as DNA, the CDR3 is TGTGCCAGCAGCTATAGCGGGAGAGGTAAAAATGAGCAGTTCTTC.

The chain employs TRBV5-1 and TRBJ2-1; 11 bases are a match to TRBD2. Germline CDR1 and CDR2: SGHRS and YFSETQ. The CDR3 totals 14 residues. V lost 3 bases and J lost 12; bases outside the gene matches: 8. As DNA, the CDR3 is TGCGCCAGCAGCTCCCAGACTAGCGGGGAACGGCAGTTCTTC. Its translation: CASSSQTSGERQFF.

This chain connects TRBV10-2 to TRBJ2-1; no clear D. The CDR3 runs to 14 residues. Germline values: CDR1 WSHSY, CDR2 SAAADI. Deletions cut 7 bases from V and 6 bases from J, with 16 bases between. This CDR3 reads CASTGRSSANEQFF. The CDR3, as DNA: TGCGCCAGCACTGGAAGGTCTTCGGCCAATGAGCAGTTCTTC.

The chain employs TRBV29-1 and TRBJ1-1, with a weak D call TRBD1 (6 bases). The germline V and J ends were trimmed by 1 base and 4 bases, with 10 bases remaining between them. Germline V gene lookup returns CDR1 SQVTM and CDR2 ANQGSEA. The CDR3 is made up of 13 amino acids. The chain's CDR3 is CSVEGTGSTEAFF. CDR3 nucleotides: TGCAGCGTTGAAGGTACAGGGAGCACTGAAGCTTTCTTT.

This chain links TRBV7-8 with TRBJ2-3, with TRBD2 identical over 8 bases. Germline CDR1 is SGHVS and CDR2 is FQNEAQ. Trimming at V came to 3 bases and at J to 1 base, leaving 3 bases not matched to a gene. The CDR3 length is 15 residues. The CDR3 nucleotides read TGTGCCAGCAGCTTGGGGCGGGAGGGCACAGATACGCAGTATTTT. Protein product: CASSLGREGTDTQYF.